These 20 T cell receptor beta chains originate from one sample sequenced in a study of T cell responses to AZD1222 COVID-19 vaccine. Sequenced by immunoSEQ multiplex PCR; TCRdb stores in-frame clones only, minus some. Of 88,000 or so clones detected, under 90% appear once; the ten largest clones hold 2% to 2.5%. Source: peripheral blood, taken on day 0 of AZD1222 vaccination. Source of these receptors: an adult in good health.

The rearrangement joins TRBV5-1 to TRBJ2-1; 12 nucleotides align to TRBD2. From germline, CDR1 is SGHRS and CDR2 YFSETQ. The trim removed 0 bases at V and 7 bases at J, leaving 2 bases unmatched. This CDR3 has 15 residues. The CDR3 region has the DNA TGCGCCAGCAGCTTGGGGCTAGCGGGAGGGAATGAGCAGTTCTTC. It codes for CASSLGLAGGNEQFF.

This chain links TRBV6-4 with TRBJ1-1; maybe TRBD1 (6 bases). V was clipped by 6 bases and J by 1 base, with 15 bases between them. The CDR3 is 15 amino acids. The germline V gene has CDR1 MRHNA and CDR2 SNTAGT. Written as DNA, the CDR3 is TGTGCCAGCAGCCTTAAGGGGGGCGGGAACACTGAAGCTTTCTTT. It translates to CASSLKGGGNTEAFF.

This clone appeared a single time. This rearrangement joins TRBV9 to TRBJ2-1; 8 nucleotides match TRBD2. CDR3 length: 15 amino acids. V gave up 4 bases and J gave up 8 bases; unmatched junction bases: 11. Looked up from germline, CDR1 is SGDLS and CDR2 is YYNGEE. This chain's CDR3 is CASSLLPGGSDEQFF. CDR3 bases: TGTGCCAGCAGCCTTCTACCGGGAGGGTCGGATGAGCAGTTCTTC.

This chain connects TRBV18 to TRBJ1-1; maybe TRBD1 (5 bases). The CDR3 is 17 amino acids. Germline CDR1 reads KGHSH; CDR2 reads LQKENI. The V end lost 0 bases, the J end lost 0 bases, and 14 bases lay between the germline ends. The CDR3 loop reads CASSPPRGTTVNTEAFF. The CDR3 bases are TGTGCCAGCTCACCACCTAGGGGAACGACAGTGAACACTGAAGCTTTCTTT.

The chain has TRBV7-9 and TRBJ1-4; D remains ambiguous. Germline CDR1 reads SEHNR; CDR2 reads FQNEAQ (reference sequence). The CDR3 sequence is 12 residues long. Trimming left V 1 base short and J 14 bases short, with 11 bases between. CDR3 in DNA: TGTGCCAGCAGCTTAGGTGCCGACAAGCTGTTTTTT. Residues: CASSLGADKLFF. The variable domain in full, completed from reference TRBV7-9 and TRBJ1-4, reads DTGVSQNPRHKITKRGQNVTFRCDPISEHNRLYWYRQTLGQGPEFLTYFQNEAQLEKSRLLSDRFSAERPKGSFSTLEIQRTEQGDSAMYLCASSLGADKLFFGSGTQLSVL.

V usage is TRBV6-7 and J usage is TRBJ2-7; 9 bases agree with TRBD1. TRBV6-7 is designated an ORF whose function remains uncertain. The CDR3 spans 13 residues. The V and J ends lost 6 bases and 4 bases, in that order; junction bases with no gene match: 4. CDR3 nucleotide sequence: TGTGCCAGCAGGTCGGGACAGGGTTACGAGCAGTACTTC. Translation gives CASRSGQGYEQYF.

The chain employs TRBV5-4 and TRBJ1-6; 7 nucleotides match TRBD1. Germline loops: CDR1 SGHNT, CDR2 YYREEE (reference sequence). V trimming: 0 bases; J trimming: 8 bases; junction bases outside the gene matches: 14. This CDR3 contains 18 residues. CDR3 coding DNA: TGTGCCAGCAGCTTGGGTGACAGGGCCATTTGGGGGGATTCACCCCTCCACTTT. This gives the protein CASSLGDRAIWGDSPLHF.

The rearrangement uses TRBV2 and TRBJ2-2, with D maybe TRBD2 (6 bases). Trimming took off 3 bases at V and 2 bases at J, with 10 bases between the two ends. The V gene's germline CDR1 is SNHLY and CDR2 FYNNEI. The CDR3 has 15 residues. The CDR3 protein is CASSEETSNTGELFF. As DNA, the CDR3 is TGTGCCAGCAGTGAGGAGACTAGTAACACCGGGGAGCTGTTTTTT.

The chain recombines TRBV7-2 with TRBJ1-2, with unresolved D. Trimming shortened V by 5 bases and J by 2 bases, and 3 bases separated the two germline ends. This CDR3 comprises 11 residues. Germline CDR1 SGHTA, CDR2 FQGNSA. CDR3 loop: CASSLNYGYTF. DNA for the CDR3: TGTGCCAGCAGCCTAAACTATGGCTACACCTTC.

The J gene is TRBJ2-1, the V gene TRBV24-1, with 8 bases that match TRBD2. V lost 3 bases and J lost 1; bases outside the gene matches: 4. The CDR3 covers 16 residues. Germline assignment: CDR1 KGHDR and CDR2 SFDVKD. CDR3 nucleotide sequence: TGTGCCACCAGTGATGCCGCGGGGGGATCCTACAATGAGCAGTTCTTC. Translated: CATSDAAGGSYNEQFF.

This chain joins TRBV5-1 and TRBJ2-3, with TRBD2 identical over 9 bases. From germline, CDR1 is SGHRS and CDR2 YFSETQ. V dropped 0 bases and J dropped 1; count of bases not matched to a gene: 0. There are 15 residues in the CDR3. The CDR3 sequence is CASSLGTSGTDTQYF. The CDR3 nucleotides read TGCGCCAGCAGCTTGGGGACTAGCGGCACAGATACGCAGTATTTT.

V gene TRBV2 combines with J gene TRBJ1-1; D gene ambiguous. V was trimmed by 9 bases and J by 4 bases, leaving 15 bases between them. The V gene's germline CDR1 is SNHLY and CDR2 FYNNEI. The CDR3 extends over 13 amino acids. The CDR3 loop is CARKDGVGTEAFF. CDR3 coding DNA: TGTGCCAGGAAGGACGGGGTGGGCACTGAAGCTTTCTTT.

V gene TRBV5-4 combines with J gene TRBJ2-3; 11 bases fit TRBD2. Germline V CDR1 and CDR2: SGHNT, YYREEE (reference sequence). Trimming removed 0 bases from V and 7 bases from J; junction bases left unmatched: 4. The CDR3 consists of 15 residues. CDR3 residues: CASSLEVAGGHTQYF. The CDR3 bases are TGTGCCAGCAGCTTGGAGGTAGCGGGGGGGCATACGCAGTATTTT.

This clone was found once. This chain links TRBV19 with TRBJ2-3; 8 nucleotides line up with TRBD2. V was clipped by 9 bases and J by 1 base; unmatched bases: 6. Germline CDR1 LNHDA, CDR2 SQIVND (reference sequence). This CDR3 is built from 14 residues. Here the CDR3 reads CASRAGVGTDTQYF. For the CDR3, the DNA is TGTGCCAGCCGAGCGGGAGTCGGCACAGATACGCAGTATTTT.

This clone was found once. The chain links TRBV19 to TRBJ2-1; 11 nucleotides line up with TRBD1. The V gene's germline CDR1 is LNHDA and CDR2 SQIVND (reference sequence). The CDR3 sequence is 16 residues long. Losses at the gene ends were 5 bases for V and 7 bases for J; bases not matched to a gene: 10. CDR3 bases: TGTGCCAGTAGTTCACGGACAGGGGGCGCTTCAAATGAGCAGTTCTTC. This gives the protein CASSSRTGGASNEQFF.

The chain employs TRBV7-2 and TRBJ2-7; D may be TRBD1 (6 bases). The CDR3 has 14 amino acids. V was shortened by 0 bases and J by 2 bases, with 8 bases between the two germline ends. Germline V gene data show CDR1 as SGHTA and CDR2 as FQGNSA. DNA for the CDR3: TGTGCCAGCAGCTTAGCACAGGGACCCTACGAGCAGTACTTC. The encoded protein is CASSLAQGPYEQYF.

The rearrangement joins TRBV7-9 to TRBJ2-3; the match to TRBD2 covers 8 bases. Germline-derived CDR1 and CDR2 are SEHNR and FQNEAQ (reference sequence). The junction had 2 bases not matched to a gene; V was cut back by 1 base and J by 5 bases. This CDR3 has 14 residues. The CDR3: CASSLGLAGDTQYF. The CDR3 DNA is TGTGCCAGCAGCTTAGGTCTAGCGGGAGATACGCAGTATTTT.

CDR3 residues: CATQGLAGNTDTQYF. CDR3 DNA: TGTGCCACCCAAGGACTAGCGGGAAACACAGATACGCAGTATTTT. V gene TRBV19 combines with J gene TRBJ2-3, with 12 bases that match TRBD2. Germline V gene lookup returns CDR1 LNHDA and CDR2 SQIVND (reference sequence). The CDR3 loop spans 15 amino acids. V was pared by 10 bases and J by 2 bases, with 7 bases of the junction left unmatched.

The V and J genes are TRBV18 and TRBJ2-7; 8 nucleotides align to TRBD1. V lost 3 bases to trimming and J lost 3 bases; unmatched junction nucleotides: 4. This CDR3 is built from 14 residues. Germline loops: CDR1 KGHSH, CDR2 LQKENI. This chain's CDR3 is CASSPTGVDYEQYF. In nucleotides, the CDR3 is TGTGCCAGCTCACCGACAGGGGTGGACTACGAGCAGTACTTC.

The chain carries TRBV14 and TRBJ1-2, with D unresolved. V lost 1 base to trimming and J lost 4 bases, with 10 bases between them. The germline CDR1 and CDR2 sequences are SGHDN and FVKESK. The CDR3 extends over 14 amino acids. The CDR3 nucleotides read TGTGCCAGCAGCCAAGCCGGGTCCCGCTATGGCTACACCTTC. It translates to CASSQAGSRYGYTF.